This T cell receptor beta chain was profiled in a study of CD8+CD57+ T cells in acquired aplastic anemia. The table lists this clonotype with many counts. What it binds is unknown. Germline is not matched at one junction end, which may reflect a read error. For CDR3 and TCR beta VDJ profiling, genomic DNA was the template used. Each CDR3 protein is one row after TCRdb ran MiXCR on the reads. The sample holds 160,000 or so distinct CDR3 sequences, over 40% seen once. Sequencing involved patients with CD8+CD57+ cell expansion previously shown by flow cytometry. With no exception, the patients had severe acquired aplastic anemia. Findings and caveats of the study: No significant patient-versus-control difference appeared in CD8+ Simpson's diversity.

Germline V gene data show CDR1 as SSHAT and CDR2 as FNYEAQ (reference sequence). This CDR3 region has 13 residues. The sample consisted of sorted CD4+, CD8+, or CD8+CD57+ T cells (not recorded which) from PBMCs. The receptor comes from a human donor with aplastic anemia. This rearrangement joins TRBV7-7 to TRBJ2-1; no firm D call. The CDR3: CASSLGISAEQFF. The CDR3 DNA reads TGTGCTAGCAGCTTAGGGATATCCGCTGAGCAGTTCTTC.